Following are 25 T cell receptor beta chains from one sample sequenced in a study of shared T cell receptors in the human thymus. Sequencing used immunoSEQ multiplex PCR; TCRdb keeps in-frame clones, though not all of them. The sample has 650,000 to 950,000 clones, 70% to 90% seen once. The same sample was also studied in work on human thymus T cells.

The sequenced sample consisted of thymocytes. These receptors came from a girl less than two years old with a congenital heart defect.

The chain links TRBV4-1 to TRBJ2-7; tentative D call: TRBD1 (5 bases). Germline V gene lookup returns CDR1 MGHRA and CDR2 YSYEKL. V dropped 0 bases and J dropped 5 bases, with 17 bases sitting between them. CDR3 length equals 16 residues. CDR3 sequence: CASSQDRAGKTHEQYF. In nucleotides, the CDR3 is TGCGCCAGCAGCCAAGATCGGGCAGGGAAGACCCACGAGCAGTACTTC.

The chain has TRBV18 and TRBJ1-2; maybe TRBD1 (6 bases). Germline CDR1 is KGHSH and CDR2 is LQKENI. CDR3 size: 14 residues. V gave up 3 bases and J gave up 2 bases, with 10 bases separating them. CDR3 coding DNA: TGTGCCAGCTCACCTCCAGGGGAGAACTATGGCTACACCTTC. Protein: CASSPPGENYGYTF.

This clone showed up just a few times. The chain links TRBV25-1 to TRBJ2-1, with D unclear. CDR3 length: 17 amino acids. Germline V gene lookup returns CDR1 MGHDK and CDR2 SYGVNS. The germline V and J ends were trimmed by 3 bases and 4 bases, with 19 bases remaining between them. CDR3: CASSELGNLRPYNEQFF. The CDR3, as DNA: TGTGCCAGCAGTGAGTTGGGCAACCTAAGGCCTTACAATGAGCAGTTCTTC.

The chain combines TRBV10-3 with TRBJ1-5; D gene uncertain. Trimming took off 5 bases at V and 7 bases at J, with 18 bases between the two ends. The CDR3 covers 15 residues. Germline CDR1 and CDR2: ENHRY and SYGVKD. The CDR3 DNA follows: TGTGCCATCAGTCCACCTGGGGAGGGTTGGCAGCCCCAGCATTTT. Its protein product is CAISPPGEGWQPQHF.

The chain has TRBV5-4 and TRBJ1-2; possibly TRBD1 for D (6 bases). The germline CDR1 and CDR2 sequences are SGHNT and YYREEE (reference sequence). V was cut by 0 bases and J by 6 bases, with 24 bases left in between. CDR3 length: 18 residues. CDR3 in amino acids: CASSLGTGNRPPLHGYTF. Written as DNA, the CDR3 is TGTGCCAGCAGCTTGGGAACAGGGAATCGGCCTCCACTTCATGGCTACACCTTC.

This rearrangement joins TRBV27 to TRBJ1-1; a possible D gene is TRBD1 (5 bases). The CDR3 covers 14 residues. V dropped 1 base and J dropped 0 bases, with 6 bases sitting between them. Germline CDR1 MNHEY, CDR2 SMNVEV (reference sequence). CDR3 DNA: TGTGCCAGCAGTTTATTGGACATGAACACTGAAGCTTTCTTT. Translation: CASSLLDMNTEAFF.

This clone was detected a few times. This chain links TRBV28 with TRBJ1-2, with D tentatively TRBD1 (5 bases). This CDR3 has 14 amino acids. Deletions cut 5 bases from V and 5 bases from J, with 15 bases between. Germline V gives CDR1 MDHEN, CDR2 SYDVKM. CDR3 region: CASSNWTSLYGYTF. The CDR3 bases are TGTGCCAGCAGTAACTGGACATCTTTATATGGCTACACCTTC.

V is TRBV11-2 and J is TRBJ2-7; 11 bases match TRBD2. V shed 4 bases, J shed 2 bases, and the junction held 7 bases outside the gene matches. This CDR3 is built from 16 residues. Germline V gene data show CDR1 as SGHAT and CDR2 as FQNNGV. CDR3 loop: CASSSPGLADTYEQYF. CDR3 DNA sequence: TGTGCCAGCAGCTCACCGGGACTAGCGGATACCTACGAGCAGTACTTC.

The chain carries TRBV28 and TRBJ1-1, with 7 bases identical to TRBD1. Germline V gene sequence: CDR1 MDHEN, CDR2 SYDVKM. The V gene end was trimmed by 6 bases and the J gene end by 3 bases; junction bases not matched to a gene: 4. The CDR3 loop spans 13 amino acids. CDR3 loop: CASRDTGDTEAFF. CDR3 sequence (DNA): TGTGCCAGCAGAGATACAGGGGACACTGAAGCTTTCTTT.

The CDR3 DNA is TGTGCCAGCAGCCAAAGGACAGTTAAGAGCTCCTATAATTCACCCCTCCACTTT. Amino acids: CASSQRTVKSSYNSPLHF. The chain joins TRBV14 to TRBJ1-6, with D possibly being TRBD1 (6 bases). The CDR3 spans 18 residues. V lost 2 bases and J 0 bases, leaving 14 bases between the germline ends. Germline assignment: CDR1 SGHDN and CDR2 FVKESK. Variable domain in full (rest from reference TRBV14 and TRBJ1-6): EAGVTQFPSHSVIEKGQTVTLRCDPISGHDNLYWYRRVMGKEIKFLLHFVKESKQDESGMPNNRFLAERTGGTYSTLKVQPAELEDSGVYFCASSQRTVKSSYNSPLHFGNGTRLTVT.

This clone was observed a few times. CDR3 DNA sequence: TGTGCCAGCAGCTTAAACAGAACTGAAGCTTTCTTT. It is translated as CASSLNRTEAFF. This chain uses TRBV11-2 with TRBJ1-1; D call uncertain. The V and J ends lost 2 bases and 5 bases respectively, with 6 bases between them. The CDR3 runs 12 residues. The germline CDR1 and CDR2 sequences are SGHAT and FQNNGV.

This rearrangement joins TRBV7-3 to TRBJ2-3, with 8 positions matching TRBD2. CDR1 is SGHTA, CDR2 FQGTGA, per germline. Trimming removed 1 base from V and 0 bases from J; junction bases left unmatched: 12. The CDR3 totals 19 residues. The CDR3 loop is CASSLRFRGGIGSTDTQYF. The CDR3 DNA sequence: TGTGCCAGCAGCTTAAGGTTCCGGGGGGGTATTGGAAGCACAGATACGCAGTATTTT. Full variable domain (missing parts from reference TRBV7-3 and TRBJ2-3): GAGVSQTPSNKVTEKGKYVELRCDPISGHTALYWYRQSLGQGPEFLIYFQGTGAADDSGLPNDRFFAVRPEGSVSTLKIQRTERGDSAVYLCASSLRFRGGIGSTDTQYFGPGTRLTVL.

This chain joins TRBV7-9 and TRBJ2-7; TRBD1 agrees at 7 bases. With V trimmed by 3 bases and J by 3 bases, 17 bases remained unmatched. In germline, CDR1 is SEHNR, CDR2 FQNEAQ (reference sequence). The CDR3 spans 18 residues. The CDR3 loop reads CASSFEGIGGPRNYEQYF. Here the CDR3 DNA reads TGTGCCAGCAGCTTTGAAGGGATAGGGGGCCCCCGTAACTACGAGCAGTACTTC.

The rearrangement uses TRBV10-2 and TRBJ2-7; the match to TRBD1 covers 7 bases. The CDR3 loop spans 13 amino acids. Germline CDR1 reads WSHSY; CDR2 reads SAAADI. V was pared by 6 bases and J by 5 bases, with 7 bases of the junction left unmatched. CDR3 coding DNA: TGCGCCAGCAGATACAGGGGTGAGAACGAGCAGTACTTC. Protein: CASRYRGENEQYF.

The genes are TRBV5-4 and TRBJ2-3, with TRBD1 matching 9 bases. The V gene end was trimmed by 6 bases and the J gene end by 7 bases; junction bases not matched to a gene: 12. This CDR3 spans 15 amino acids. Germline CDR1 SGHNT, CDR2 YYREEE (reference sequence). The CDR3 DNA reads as TGTGCCAGCACCCGAGGGGGGACAGGGTCCAATACGCAGTATTTT. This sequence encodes CASTRGGTGSNTQYF. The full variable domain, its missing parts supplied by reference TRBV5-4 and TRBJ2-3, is ETGVTQSPTHLIKTRGQQVTLRCSSQSGHNTVSWYQQALGQGPQFIFQYYREEENGRGNFPPRFSGLQFPNYSSELNVNALELDDSALYLCASTRGGTGSNTQYFGPGTRLTVL.

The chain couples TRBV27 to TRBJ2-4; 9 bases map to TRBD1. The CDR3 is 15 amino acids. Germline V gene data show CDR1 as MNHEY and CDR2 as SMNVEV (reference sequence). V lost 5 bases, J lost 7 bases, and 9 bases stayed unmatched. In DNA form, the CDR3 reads TGTGCCAGCAGTAACCACAGGGGGCTTGGTAACATTCAGTACTTC. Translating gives CASSNHRGLGNIQYF.

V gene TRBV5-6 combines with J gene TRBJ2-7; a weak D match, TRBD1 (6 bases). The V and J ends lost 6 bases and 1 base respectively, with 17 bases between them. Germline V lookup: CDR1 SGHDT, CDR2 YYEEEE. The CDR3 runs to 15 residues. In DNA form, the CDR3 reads TGTGCCAGCACCCGACTCACAGGGACGTCCTACGAGCAGTACTTC. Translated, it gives CASTRLTGTSYEQYF.

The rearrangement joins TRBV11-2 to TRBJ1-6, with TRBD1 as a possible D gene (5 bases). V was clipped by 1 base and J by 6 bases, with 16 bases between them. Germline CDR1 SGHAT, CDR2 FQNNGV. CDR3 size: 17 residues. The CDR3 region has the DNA TGTGCCAGCAGCTTAGCCCGCGGACACTCCCCTAATTCACCCCTCCACTTT. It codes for CASSLARGHSPNSPLHF.

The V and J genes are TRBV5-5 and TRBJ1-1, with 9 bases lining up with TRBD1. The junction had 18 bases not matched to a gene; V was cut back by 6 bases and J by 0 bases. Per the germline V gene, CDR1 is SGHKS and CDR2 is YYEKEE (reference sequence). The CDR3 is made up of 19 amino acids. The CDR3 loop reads CASTIIYDRGSFVNTEAFF. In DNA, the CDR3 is TGTGCCAGCACCATCATCTACGACAGGGGGAGTTTCGTGAACACTGAAGCTTTCTTT.

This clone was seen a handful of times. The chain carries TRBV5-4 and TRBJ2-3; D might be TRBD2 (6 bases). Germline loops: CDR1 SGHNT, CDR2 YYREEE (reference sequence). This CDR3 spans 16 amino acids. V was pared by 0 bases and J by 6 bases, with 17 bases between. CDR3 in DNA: TGTGCCAGCAGCTTGGTGGGCGGGACCTCCCACGATACGCAGTATTTT. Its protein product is CASSLVGGTSHDTQYF.

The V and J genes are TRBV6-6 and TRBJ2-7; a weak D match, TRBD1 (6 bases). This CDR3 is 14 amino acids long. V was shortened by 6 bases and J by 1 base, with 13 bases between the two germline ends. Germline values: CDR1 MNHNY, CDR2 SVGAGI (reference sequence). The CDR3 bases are TGTGCCAGCAGGATTTACAGGGATTCCTACGAGCAGTACTTC. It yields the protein CASRIYRDSYEQYF.

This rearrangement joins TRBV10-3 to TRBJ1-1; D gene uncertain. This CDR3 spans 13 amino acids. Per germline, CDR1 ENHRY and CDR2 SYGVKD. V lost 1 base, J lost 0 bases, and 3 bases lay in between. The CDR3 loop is CAISECVNTEAFF. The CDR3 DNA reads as TGTGCCATCAGTGAGTGCGTGAACACTGAAGCTTTCTTT.

The CDR3 protein is CASSLGDRGGAYNEQFF. For the CDR3, the DNA is TGTGCCAGCAGCTTAGGCGACAGGGGAGGGGCCTACAATGAGCAGTTCTTC. The J gene is TRBJ2-1, the V gene TRBV7-9; D possibly corresponds to TRBD1 (8 bases). Trimming removed 1 base from V and 2 bases from J, with 15 bases in between. The germline V gene encodes CDR1 SEHNR and CDR2 FQNEAQ (reference sequence). This CDR3 comprises 17 residues.

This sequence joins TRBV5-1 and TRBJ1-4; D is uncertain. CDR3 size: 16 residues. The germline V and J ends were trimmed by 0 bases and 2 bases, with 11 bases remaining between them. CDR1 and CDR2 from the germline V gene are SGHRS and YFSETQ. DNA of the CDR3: TGCGCCAGCAGCTTGGCCGGCGCCAGGACTAATGAAAAACTGTTTTTT. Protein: CASSLAGARTNEKLFF.

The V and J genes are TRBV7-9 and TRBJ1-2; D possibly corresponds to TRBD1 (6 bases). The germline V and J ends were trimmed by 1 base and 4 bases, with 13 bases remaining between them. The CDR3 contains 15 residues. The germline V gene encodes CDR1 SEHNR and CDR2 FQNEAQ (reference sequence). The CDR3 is CASSLGTASLYGYTF. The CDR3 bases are TGTGCCAGCAGCTTAGGGACAGCCTCTCTCTATGGCTACACCTTC.